The source of this TCR beta chain is a study of response to subunit inactivated influenza vaccine. Study conclusions and caveats: Few additional T cells are recruited per seasonal influenza vaccination, authors suggested.

There are a few counts of this clonotype. No antigen is known for it. Germline V gives CDR1 SGDLS, CDR2 YYNGEE. The V gene lost 3 bases and the J gene lost 5 bases, with 8 bases spanning the gap. This CDR3 has 12 residues. TCRdb called the RT-PCR reads again in MiXCR, with one record for every CDR3 protein. The sample lists fewer than 600,000 distinct CDR3 sequences; 7.2% were seen once. The sequencing here drew on PBMCs from blood, taken less than 30 months after vaccination. The chain recombines TRBV9 with TRBJ2-5; D remains unclear. This TCR came from a man between 50 and 70 years old who received an inactivated influenza vaccine. The CDR3 is CASSGGSETQYF. The CDR3, as DNA: TGTGCCAGCAGCGGCGGTTCCGAGACCCAGTACTTC.